The rows below give T cell receptor beta chains drawn from one sample of a study of cytomegalovirus exposure and HLA in healthy donors. Measured with immunoSEQ multiplex PCR; TCRdb has only the in-frame clones, and not every one. This sample contains 85,000 to 90,000 clones. Sequences were obtained from PBMCs. The receptor source for this set is a man aged 45-65 years in good health and CMV-seropositive. CDR3s leave out the opening cysteine and the closing phenylalanine or tryptophan.

>TRBV10-2
ASSLYFTYEQY
>TRBV30
AWSVAGNTGELF
>TRBV7-2
ASSLWQDGYT
>TRBV6-5
ASTLLGRGHAGYT
>TRBV29-1
SVETAGTGGFEQY
>TRBV30
AWSADYPGELF
>TRBV19
ASSIEPGHYGYT
>TRBV7-2
ASSLSGRATYNEQF
>TRBV5-4
ASSPGGTSNEQF
>TRBV11-3
ASSPRLEGEQF
>TRBV5-1
ASSLELPSSYNEQF
>TRBV18
ASSPKRQVYGYT
>TRBV28
ASSLGTGYD
>TRBV5-5
ASSQGRWGTGSQPQH
>TRBV9
ASSGDLGEQY
>TRBV6-5
ASSSHGLEGNTEAF
>TRBV5-4
ASSLRQSNEKLF
>TRBV9
ASSVLVNTEAF
>TRBV5-1
ASREREAGELF
>TRBV11-1
ASSLWAKETQY
>TRBV7-2
ASSFDRGRSYEQY
>TRBV27
ASSLGQLPGNTIY
>TRBV25-1
ASSPQGRTETQY